This paragraph covers one TCR beta chain sequence. Its antigen remains unidentified. Sequencing was performed with immunoSEQ multiplex PCR; in TCRdb, only in-frame clones are kept and a portion is missing. Among about 84,000 clones listed, over 75% were seen once. CDR3 size: 15 residues. V was clipped by 6 bases and J by 5 bases; unmatched bases: 12. The germline gives CDR1 KGHSH, CDR2 LQKENI. These data originate in a study of T cell responses to AZD1222 COVID-19 vaccine. Findings and limits, study-wide: The study reported that nearly half of spike-specific TCRs target unmutated variant regions. An increase in Spike-specific TCR breadth and depth was observed after two AZD1222 doses. Across spike, vaccine-associated CD4 TCRs were found, dominant at 160-218 and 743-854.

The sequence was obtained from an adult who received the AZD1222 COVID-19 vaccine. The starting material was peripheral blood, obtained 28 days after the second AZD1222 dose. V is TRBV18 and J is TRBJ1-1; 7 nucleotides align to TRBD1. CDR3 in DNA: TGTGCCAGCTCCAGGCGAGAGGACAGGTTGACTGAAGCTTTCTTT. This translates into CASSRREDRLTEAFF.